This T cell receptor beta chain is from a study of cytomegalovirus exposure and HLA in healthy donors. PCR was performed using 60 Vbeta and 13 Jbeta primers. TCRdb's copy holds only in-frame clones and misses some; the assay was immunoSEQ multiplex PCR. Among nearly 100,000 clones listed, 60% to 80% were seen once. This CDR3 is 14 amino acids long. The ends were cut back, 3 bases at V and 1 base at J, with 12 bases in the middle. The germline V gene has CDR1 GTSNPN and CDR2 SVGIG (reference sequence). A remark on this clone: The target antigen is unknown.

General observations from the study: It was confirmed in vitro that a few of the CMV-associated chains were specific for CMV antigens. In an earlier analysis, in around 590 donors, most V segments appeared productive either ~87% or ~30% of the time. Common viral pathogens seemed, in a later analysis, to connect with several of the most significant clusters.

V and J are TRBV30 and TRBJ1-1; no reliable D call. This clonotype was sampled from a woman aged 60-70 years in good health and CMV-seropositive. The sequenced material came from PBMCs. CDR3 nucleotide sequence: TGTGCCTGGAGGATCCGAGGGCGGAACACTGAAGCTTTCTTT. Its translation is CAWRIRGRNTEAFF.